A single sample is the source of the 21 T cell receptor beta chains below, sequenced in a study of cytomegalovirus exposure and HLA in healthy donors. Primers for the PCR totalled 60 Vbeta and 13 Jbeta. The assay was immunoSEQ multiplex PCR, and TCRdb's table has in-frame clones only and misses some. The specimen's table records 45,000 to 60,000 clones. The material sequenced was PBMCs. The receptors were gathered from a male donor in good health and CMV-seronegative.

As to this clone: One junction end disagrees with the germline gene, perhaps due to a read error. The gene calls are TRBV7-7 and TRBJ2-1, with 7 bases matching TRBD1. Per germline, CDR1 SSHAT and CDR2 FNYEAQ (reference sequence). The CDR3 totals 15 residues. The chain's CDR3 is CASSPGQDSYNEQFF. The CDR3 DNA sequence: TGTGCTAGCAGCCCTGGACAGGACAGCTACAATGAGCAGTTCTTC. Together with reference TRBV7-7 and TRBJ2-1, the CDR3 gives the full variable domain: GAGVSQSPRYKVTKRGQDVTLRCDPISSHATLYWYQQALGQGPEFLTYFNYEAQPDKSGLPSDRFSAERPEGSISTLTIQRTEQRDSAMYRCASSPGQDSYNEQFFGPGTRLTVL.

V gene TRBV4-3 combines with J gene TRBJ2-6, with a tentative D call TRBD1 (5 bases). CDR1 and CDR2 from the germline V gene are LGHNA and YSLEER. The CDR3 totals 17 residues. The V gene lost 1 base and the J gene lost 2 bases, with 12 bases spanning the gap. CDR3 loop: CASSQGTRETGANVLTF. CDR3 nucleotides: TGCGCCAGCAGCCAAGGGACAAGGGAAACTGGGGCCAACGTCCTGACTTTC.

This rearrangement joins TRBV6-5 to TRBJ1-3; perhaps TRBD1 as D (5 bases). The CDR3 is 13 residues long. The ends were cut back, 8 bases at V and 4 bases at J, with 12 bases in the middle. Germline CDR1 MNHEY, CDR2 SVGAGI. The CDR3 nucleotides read TGTGCCAGCCAAGCGCCAGGGGGAAACACCATATATTTT. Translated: CASQAPGGNTIYF.

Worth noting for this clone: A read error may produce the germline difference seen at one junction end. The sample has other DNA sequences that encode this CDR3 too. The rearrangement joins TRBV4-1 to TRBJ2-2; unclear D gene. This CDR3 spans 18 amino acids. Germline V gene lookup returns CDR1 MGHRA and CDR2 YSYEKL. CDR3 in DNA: TGCGCCAGCAGCCTTTCCGGGTCCCGATTAACGAACACTGGGGAGCTGTTTTTT. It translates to CASSLSGSRLTNTGELFF.

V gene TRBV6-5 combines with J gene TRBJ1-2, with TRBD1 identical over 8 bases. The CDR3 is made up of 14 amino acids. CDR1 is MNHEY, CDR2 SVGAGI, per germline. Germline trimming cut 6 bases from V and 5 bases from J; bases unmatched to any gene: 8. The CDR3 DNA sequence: TGTGCCAGCAGCCGTCCAGGGGGCGCATATGGCTACACCTTC. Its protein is CASSRPGGAYGYTF.

The CDR3 DNA reads TGCGCCAGCAGCCAAGAGATCGGTGTTGGCAGGGGTCTATCGGAGTACTTC. Translating it yields CASSQEIGVGRGLSEYF. The chain couples TRBV4-1 to TRBJ2-7; weak D call: TRBD1 (6 bases). The V end lost 0 bases, the J end lost 11 bases, and 26 bases lay between the germline ends. Germline V lookup: CDR1 MGHRA, CDR2 YSYEKL. This CDR3 has 17 residues.

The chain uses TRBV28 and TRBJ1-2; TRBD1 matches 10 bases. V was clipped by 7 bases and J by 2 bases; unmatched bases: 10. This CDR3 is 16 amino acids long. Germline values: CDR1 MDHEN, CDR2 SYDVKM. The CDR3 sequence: CASMRTGGQSNYGYTF. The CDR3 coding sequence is TGTGCCAGCATGAGGACAGGGGGGCAATCGAACTATGGCTACACCTTC.

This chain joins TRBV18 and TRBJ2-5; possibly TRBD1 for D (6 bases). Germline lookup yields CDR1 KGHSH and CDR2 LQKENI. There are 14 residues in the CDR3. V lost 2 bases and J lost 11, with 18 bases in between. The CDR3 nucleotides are TGTGCCAGCTCACCAGAGGACAGACCCTTCTGGCAGTACTTC. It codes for CASSPEDRPFWQYF.

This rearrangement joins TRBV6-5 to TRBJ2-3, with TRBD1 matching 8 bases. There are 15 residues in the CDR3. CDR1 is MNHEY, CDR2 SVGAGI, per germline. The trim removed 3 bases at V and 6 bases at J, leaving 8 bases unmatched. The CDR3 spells CASSYQQGGGDTQYF. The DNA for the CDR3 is TGTGCCAGCAGTTATCAACAGGGGGGAGGTGATACGCAGTATTTT.

The CDR3 nucleotides read TGTGCCAGCAGCTTTACAGGGAAGGAAAACTATGGCTACACCTTC. Its translation: CASSFTGKENYGYTF. The chain is built from TRBV7-2 and TRBJ1-2; possibly TRBD1 for D (6 bases). Germline V gene data show CDR1 as SGHTA and CDR2 as FQGNSA. The V and J ends lost 3 bases and 2 bases respectively, with 13 bases between them. This CDR3 comprises 15 residues.

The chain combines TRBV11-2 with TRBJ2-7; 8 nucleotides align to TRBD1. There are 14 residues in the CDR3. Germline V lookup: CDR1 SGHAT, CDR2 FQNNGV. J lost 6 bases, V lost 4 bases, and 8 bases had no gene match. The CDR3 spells CASSSMQGAGEQYF. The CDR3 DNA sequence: TGTGCCAGCAGCTCTATGCAGGGGGCGGGCGAGCAGTACTTC.

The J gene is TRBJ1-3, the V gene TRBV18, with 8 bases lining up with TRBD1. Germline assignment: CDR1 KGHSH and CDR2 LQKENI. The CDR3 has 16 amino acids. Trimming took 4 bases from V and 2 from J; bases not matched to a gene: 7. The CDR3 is CASSLQTGATGNTIYF. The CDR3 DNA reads TGTGCCAGCTCACTCCAGACAGGGGCTACTGGAAACACCATATATTTT.

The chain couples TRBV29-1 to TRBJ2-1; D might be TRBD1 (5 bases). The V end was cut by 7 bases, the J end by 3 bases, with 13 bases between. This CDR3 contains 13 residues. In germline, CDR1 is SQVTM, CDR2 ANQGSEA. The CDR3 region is CSGSQGDYNEQFF. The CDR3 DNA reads TGCAGCGGGTCGCAGGGCGACTACAATGAGCAGTTCTTC.

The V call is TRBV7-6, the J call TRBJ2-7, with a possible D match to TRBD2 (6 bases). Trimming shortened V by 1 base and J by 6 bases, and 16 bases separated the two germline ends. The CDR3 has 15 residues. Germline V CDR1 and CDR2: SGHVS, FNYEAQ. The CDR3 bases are TGTGCCAGCAGCTTAGGACTCGGCAGGAGGGGCGAGCAGTACTTC. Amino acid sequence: CASSLGLGRRGEQYF.

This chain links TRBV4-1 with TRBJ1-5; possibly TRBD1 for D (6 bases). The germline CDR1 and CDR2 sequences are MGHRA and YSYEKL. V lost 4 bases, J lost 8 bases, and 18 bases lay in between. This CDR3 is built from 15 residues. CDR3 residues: CASSPLGGAIKPQHF. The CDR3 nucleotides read TGCGCCAGCAGCCCACTAGGGGGGGCCATTAAGCCCCAGCATTTT.

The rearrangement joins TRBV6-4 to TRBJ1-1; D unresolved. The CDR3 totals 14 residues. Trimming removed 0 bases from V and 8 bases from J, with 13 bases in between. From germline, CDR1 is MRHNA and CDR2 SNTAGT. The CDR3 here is CASSDSHVTEEAFF. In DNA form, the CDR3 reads TGTGCCAGCAGTGACTCGCATGTTACGGAGGAAGCTTTCTTT.

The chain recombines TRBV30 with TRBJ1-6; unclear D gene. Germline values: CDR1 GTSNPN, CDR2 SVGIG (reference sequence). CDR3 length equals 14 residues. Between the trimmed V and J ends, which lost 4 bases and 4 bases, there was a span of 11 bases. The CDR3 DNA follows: TGTGCCTGGAACTCGTCACCTTATAATTCACCCCTCCACTTT. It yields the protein CAWNSSPYNSPLHF.

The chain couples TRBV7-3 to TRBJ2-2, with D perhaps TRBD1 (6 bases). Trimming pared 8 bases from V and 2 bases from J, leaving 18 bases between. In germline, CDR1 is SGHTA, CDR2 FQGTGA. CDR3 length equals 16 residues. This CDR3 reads CASPKDPGQNTGELFF. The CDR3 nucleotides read TGTGCCAGCCCGAAGGACCCGGGACAAAACACCGGGGAGCTGTTTTTT.

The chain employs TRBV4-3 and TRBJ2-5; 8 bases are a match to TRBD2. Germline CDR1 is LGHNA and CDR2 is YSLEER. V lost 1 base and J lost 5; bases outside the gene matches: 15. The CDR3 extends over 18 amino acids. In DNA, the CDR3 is TGCGCCAGCAGCCAAGGGTCCCACTTCAGCGGGGGCTATGAGACCCAGTACTTC. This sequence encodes CASSQGSHFSGGYETQYF.

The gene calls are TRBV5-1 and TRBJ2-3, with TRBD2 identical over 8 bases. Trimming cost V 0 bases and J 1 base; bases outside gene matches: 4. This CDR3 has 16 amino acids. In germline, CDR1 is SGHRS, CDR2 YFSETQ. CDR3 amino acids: CASSLDGTSGTDTQYF. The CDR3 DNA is TGCGCCAGCAGCTTGGACGGGACTAGTGGCACAGATACGCAGTATTTT.

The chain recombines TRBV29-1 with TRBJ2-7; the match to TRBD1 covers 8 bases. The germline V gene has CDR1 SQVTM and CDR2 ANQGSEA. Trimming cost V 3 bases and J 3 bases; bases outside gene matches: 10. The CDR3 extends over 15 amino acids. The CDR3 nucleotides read TGCAGCGTTGACCTGCAACAGGGGGACCTCTACGAGCAGTACTTC. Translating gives CSVDLQQGDLYEQYF.